The present entry profiles one T cell receptor (beta chain) with its context. These data originate in a study of blood T cell repertoires in COVID-19. As for the study in general: Sites in the United States, Italy and Spain provided acute and convalescent COVID-19 samples. Nucleic acid was either cDNA or gDNA, and it came from T cells, B-cell-depleted T cells, or PBMCs.

V shed 1 base, J shed 2 bases, and the junction held 5 bases outside the gene matches. The CDR3 totals 15 residues. CDR1 SGHKS and CDR2 YYEKEE come from the germline V gene (reference sequence). Per the authors' pipeline: Counts of nucleated cells, estimated from reference gene primer amplification, were obtained. Measured with immunoSEQ multiplex PCR; TCRdb has only the in-frame clones, and not every one. V and J calls and clone size are those listed in that table; D and trimming were worked out from the DNA. The sample lists about 180,000 clones, 80% to 90% occurring once. This chain links TRBV5-5 with TRBJ1-2; 7 nucleotides agree with TRBD1. This TCR derives from a man aged 40-49 years with active or convalescent COVID-19. The specimen sequenced was peripheral blood. Written as DNA, the CDR3 is TGTGCCAGCAGCTTGAGGACAGGTTCGAACTATGGCTACACCTTC. Amino acids: CASSLRTGSNYGYTF.